What follows is one T cell receptor (beta chain) and its context. The sample comes from a study of patients and donors after allogeneic stem cell transplantation. V was cut by 4 bases and J by 9 bases, with 8 bases left in between. The CDR3 contains 12 residues. Germline V gives CDR1 SGDLS, CDR2 YYNGEE. TCRdb re-derived calls from the RT-PCR reads in MiXCR, one entry per CDR3 protein. The data contain about a million distinct CDR3 sequences, more than 15% of them singletons. Input material: blood, either unsorted or a sorted T cell fraction (not recorded which). This chain links TRBV9 with TRBJ1-6; TRBD1 is a possible D gene (5 bases). This receptor was taken from a human donor who was either an allogeneic HSCT recipient or a stem cell or donor lymphocyte infusion donor (not recorded which). It is not recorded whose cells these are; they may come from a transplant donor. In nucleotides, the CDR3 is TGTGCCAGCAGCCCGGGGACTTCACCCCTCCACTTT. It yields the protein CASSPGTSPLHF.